These 12 T cell receptor beta chains were all obtained from the same sample, sequenced in a study of post-analysis software for immune sequencing data. Study observations and caveats: Controls showed lower frequencies than patients for several TRBV segments, and TRBV5-6, TRBV5-1 and TRBV20-1 were among these.

Which antigens these TCRs recognize remains unknown. Every TCR beta cDNA library bore unique molecular identifiers. One entry per CDR3 protein results from TCRdb running MiXCR on the PCR reads. The sample includes fewer than 550,000 distinct CDR3 sequences, roughly 34% of them seen just once. Sequencing used blood. The receptors were sampled from a girl aged 2 to 17 with multiple sclerosis.

This sequence joins TRBV5-1 and TRBJ1-2; TRBD1 agrees at 8 bases. V shed 0 bases and J 3 bases; nucleotides not matched to a gene: 13. Per the germline V gene, CDR1 is SGHRS and CDR2 is YFSETQ. The CDR3 is made up of 18 amino acids. Here the CDR3 reads CASSLALGQGFLDYGYTF. The CDR3 coding sequence is TGCGCCAGCAGCTTGGCCCTCGGACAGGGCTTTCTTGACTATGGCTACACCTTC.

This clonotype came up a few times. This rearrangement joins TRBV4-2 to TRBJ2-3; 7 nucleotides agree with TRBD2. Germline trimming cut 4 bases from V and 4 bases from J; bases unmatched to any gene: 11. CDR1 is LGHNA and CDR2 is YNFKEQ in the germline V gene. This CDR3 has 16 residues. CDR3 residues: CASSRDWGGTADTQYF. CDR3 coding DNA: TGTGCCAGCAGCCGTGATTGGGGGGGTACCGCAGATACGCAGTATTTT.

The genes are TRBV21-1 and TRBJ1-4. TRBV21-1 is classified as a pseudogene. This CDR3 contains 16 residues. DNA for the CDR3: TGTGCCAGCAGCACCCGTTCACGTGCAACTAATGAAAAACTGTTTTTT. Translation: CASSTRSRATNEKLFF.

V is TRBV21-1 and J is TRBJ2-7. TRBV21-1 is described as a pseudogene. The length of the CDR3 is 14 residues. This chain's CDR3 is CASSKGEPSYEQYF. CDR3 sequence (DNA): TGTGCCAGCAGCAAAGGGGAACCCAGCTACGAGCAGTACTTC.

This sequence joins TRBV29-1 and TRBJ1-1; D gene uncertain. This CDR3 comprises 13 residues. V gave up 0 bases and J gave up 7 bases, with 12 bases separating them. CDR1 and CDR2 from the germline V gene are SQVTM and ANQGSEA. The CDR3, as DNA: TGCAGCGTTGAAGATAAAAGCCCGGTTGAAGCTTTCTTT. Protein: CSVEDKSPVEAFF.

The V and J genes are TRBV6-5 and TRBJ2-4; TRBD2 aligns across 12 bases. After removal of 7 bases from V and 3 bases from J, the junction contained 4 bases not matched to a gene. Germline V gene lookup returns CDR1 MNHEY and CDR2 SVGAGI. The CDR3 covers 15 residues. The CDR3 bases are TGTGCCAGCACTAAGACTAGCGGGGGCAAAAACATTCAGTACTTC. Its protein product is CASTKTSGGKNIQYF.

V is TRBV20-1 and J is TRBJ2-5, with no clear D. The germline CDR1 and CDR2 sequences are DFQATT and SNEGSKA (reference sequence). V lost 3 bases to trimming and J lost 0 bases, with 11 bases between them. The CDR3 has 14 residues. The CDR3: CSARGFRYQETQYF. CDR3 bases: TGCAGTGCTAGGGGTTTCAGGTACCAAGAGACCCAGTACTTC.

This clonotype has just a few counts. The rearrangement uses TRBV6-5 and TRBJ2-1, with D perhaps given as TRBD1 or TRBD2 (5 bases each). The CDR3 consists of 14 residues. V lost 7 bases to trimming and J lost 3 bases, with 13 bases between them. Per the germline V gene, CDR1 is MNHEY and CDR2 is SVGAGI. CDR3 region: CASKPGLDYNEQFF. The CDR3 DNA is TGTGCCAGCAAACCGGGGCTAGACTACAATGAGCAGTTCTTC.

This clonotype was seen more than once but under ten times. The chain links TRBV4-1 to TRBJ2-1; 10 nucleotides align to TRBD1. Trimming took 1 base from V and 4 from J; bases not matched to a gene: 7. The CDR3 extends over 17 amino acids. Germline CDR1 MGHRA, CDR2 YSYEKL. CDR3 coding DNA: TGCGCCAGCAGCCAAGGTTGGGGACAGGGGCAATACAATGAGCAGTTCTTC. The encoded protein is CASSQGWGQGQYNEQFF.

This clonotype has just a few counts. The V and J genes are TRBV29-1 and TRBJ1-1; D is undetermined. This CDR3 is 11 amino acids long. CDR1 is SQVTM and CDR2 is ANQGSEA in the germline V gene. Between the trimmed V and J ends, which lost 3 bases and 6 bases, there was a span of 8 bases. The CDR3 region is CSVDLVAEAFF. The CDR3 nucleotides read TGCAGCGTTGACTTGGTCGCTGAAGCTTTCTTT.

The rearrangement uses TRBV20-1 and TRBJ2-1, with TRBD2 matching over 15 bases. Trimming removed 5 bases from V and 8 bases from J; junction bases left unmatched: 13. CDR3 length: 17 residues. Germline V gives CDR1 DFQATT, CDR2 SNEGSKA (reference sequence). The CDR3 DNA reads TGCAGTGCTTCTGGACTAGCGGGGGGGCAGTTCGTTCATGAGCAGTTCTTC. Translated: CSASGLAGGQFVHEQFF.

Of note for this clonotype: One junction end does not reproduce the germline sequence, and a read error may be involved. The chain has TRBV4-1 and TRBJ2-7; D is ambiguous. The CDR3 is 14 amino acids. Looked up from germline, CDR1 is MGHRA and CDR2 is YSYEKL. Written as DNA, the CDR3 is TGCGCCAGCAGCCACACAGAGCGTTCCTACGAGCGGTACTTC. Amino acids: CASSHTERSYERYF.